The next 17 T cell receptor beta chains were all read from a single sample in a study of cytomegalovirus exposure and HLA in healthy donors. The PCR employed 60 Vbeta primers together with 13 Jbeta primers. Clones were sequenced by immunoSEQ multiplex PCR, and TCRdb holds only the in-frame ones, with some missing. This table holds approximately 100,000 clones, 70% to 80% found once. Input material: PBMCs. These receptors all stem from a man in his sixties in good health and CMV-seropositive.

This rearrangement joins TRBV11-2 to TRBJ2-7; 10 nucleotides agree with TRBD1. Germline V lookup: CDR1 SGHAT, CDR2 FQNNGV. This CDR3 spans 19 amino acids. With V trimmed by 3 bases and J by 5 bases, 19 bases remained unmatched. CDR3 sequence reads: CASSFLKTNRDRGSNEQYF. CDR3 DNA: TGTGCCAGCAGCTTCCTAAAAACTAACCGGGACAGGGGATCCAACGAGCAGTACTTC.

The chain employs TRBV6-1 and TRBJ2-5; D is perhaps TRBD1 (6 bases). Germline CDR1 reads MNHNS; CDR2 reads SASEGT. This CDR3 contains 14 residues. The V end was cut by 5 bases, the J end by 4 bases, with 14 bases between. CDR3 coding DNA: TGTGCCAGCAGTTCCTTACAGGGCAGAGAGACCCAGTACTTC. It encodes CASSSLQGRETQYF.

This clone was recorded a few times. The chain employs TRBV9 and TRBJ2-7, with TRBD2 as a possible D gene (6 bases). Germline V gives CDR1 SGDLS, CDR2 YYNGEE. The V end was cut by 0 bases, the J end by 6 bases, with 16 bases between. The length of the CDR3 is 15 residues. CDR3: CASSVGQGLTREQYF. The CDR3 bases are TGTGCCAGCAGCGTAGGCCAGGGACTGACTCGCGAGCAGTACTTC.

This clone was recorded only once. The V and J genes are TRBV6-1 and TRBJ1-4, with D perhaps matching TRBD1 (5 bases). V lost 5 bases and J lost 15, with 19 bases in between. The germline CDR1 and CDR2 sequences are MNHNS and SASEGT. The CDR3 is 13 residues long. DNA for the CDR3: TGTGCCAGCAGTCCCCCGGGGCGGGGGTTAATGTTTTTT. The encoded protein is CASSPPGRGLMFF.

The gene calls are TRBV14 and TRBJ1-3, with 10 bases matching TRBD1. This CDR3 spans 14 amino acids. The V gene end was trimmed by 5 bases and the J gene end by 2 bases; junction bases not matched to a gene: 0. CDR1 is SGHDN, CDR2 FVKESK, per germline. CDR3 nucleotide sequence: TGTGCCAGCAGCGGACAGGGGGCTGGAAACACCATATATTTT. Its protein product is CASSGQGAGNTIYF.

V gene TRBV28 combines with J gene TRBJ1-1; perhaps TRBD1 as D (5 bases). CDR1 MDHEN and CDR2 SYDVKM come from the germline V gene. There are 14 residues in the CDR3. V was clipped by 3 bases and J by 1 base, with 9 bases between them. The DNA of the CDR3 is TGTGCCAGCAGTTTCCGGGGGGGGAACACTGAAGCTTTCTTT. Protein: CASSFRGGNTEAFF.

The chain combines TRBV11-3 with TRBJ2-5; 10 bases align to TRBD1. Germline-derived CDR1 and CDR2 are SGHNT and YENEEA. The V and J ends lost 4 bases and 0 bases, in that order; junction bases with no gene match: 5. There are 16 residues in the CDR3. The CDR3 region is CASSSGQGGNQETQYF. The CDR3 DNA follows: TGTGCCAGCAGCTCCGGACAGGGGGGGAACCAAGAGACCCAGTACTTC.

J is TRBJ1-2 and V is TRBV19, with a tentative D call TRBD1 (6 bases). V was trimmed by 4 bases and J by 4 bases, leaving 13 bases between them. This CDR3 is built from 14 residues. Germline CDR1 is LNHDA and CDR2 is SQIVND (reference sequence). DNA of the CDR3: TGTGCCAGTAGTAGCTCAACAGGGTCCTATGGCTACACCTTC. Amino acid sequence: CASSSSTGSYGYTF.

The chain employs TRBV19 and TRBJ2-1; TRBD1 matches 12 bases. The CDR3 sequence is 16 residues long. CDR1 LNHDA and CDR2 SQIVND come from the germline V gene (reference sequence). Trimming cost V 3 bases and J 7 bases; bases outside gene matches: 7. In nucleotides, the CDR3 is TGTGCCAGTAGTATTGGGACAGGGGGCCTTGGGAATGAGCAGTTCTTC. Translating it yields CASSIGTGGLGNEQFF.

Only a few counts were recorded for this clone. The chain joins TRBV6-6 to TRBJ2-7; D uncertain. Between the trimmed V and J ends, which lost 6 bases and 5 bases, there was a span of 8 bases. The V gene's germline CDR1 is MNHNY and CDR2 SVGAGI (reference sequence). The CDR3 has 11 residues. As DNA, the CDR3 is TGTGCCAGCAGACTCCTACACGAGCAGTACTTC. The encoded protein is CASRLLHEQYF.

This rearrangement joins TRBV5-5 to TRBJ2-7; D is unclear. The CDR3 is made up of 14 amino acids. V lost 0 bases and J 3 bases, leaving 10 bases between the germline ends. CDR1 SGHKS and CDR2 YYEKEE come from the germline V gene (reference sequence). The CDR3 DNA sequence: TGTGCCAGCAGCTTGGACACCTGGTACTACGAGCAGTACTTC. Residues: CASSLDTWYYEQYF. Full variable domain (remainder filled in from reference TRBV5-5 and TRBJ2-7): DAGVTQSPTHLIKTRGQQVTLRCSPISGHKSVSWYQQVLGQGPQFIFQYYEKEERGRGNFPDRFSARQFPNYSSELNVNALLLGDSALYLCASSLDTWYYEQYFGPGTRLTVT.

The chain uses TRBV21-1 and TRBJ1-4. TRBV21-1 is a listed pseudogene. The CDR3 sequence is 15 residues long. The CDR3 bases are TGTGCCAGCAGCAAATACTCCCTCTCCAATGAAAAACTGTTTTTT. Amino acid sequence: CASSKYSLSNEKLFF.

This clone was seen just once. The J gene is TRBJ2-1, the V gene TRBV2; TRBD1 is a possible D gene (6 bases). Per the germline V gene, CDR1 is SNHLY and CDR2 is FYNNEI. The CDR3 is made up of 16 amino acids. Trimming removed 5 bases from V and 0 bases from J, with 14 bases in between. The CDR3 sequence: CASSLGHQSSYNEQFF. CDR3 nucleotide sequence: TGTGCCAGCAGTCTGGGACACCAGAGCTCCTACAATGAGCAGTTCTTC.

The chain has TRBV2 and TRBJ2-3; 9 nucleotides agree with TRBD2. Germline lookup yields CDR1 SNHLY and CDR2 FYNNEI. V was pared by 3 bases and J by 0 bases, with 4 bases of the junction left unmatched. This CDR3 region has 16 residues. The CDR3: CASSDSTSGSTDTQYF. The CDR3 region has the DNA TGTGCCAGCAGTGACTCGACTAGCGGAAGCACAGATACGCAGTATTTT.

V and J are TRBV5-4 and TRBJ2-1; D possibly corresponds to TRBD2 (5 bases). Germline V lookup: CDR1 SGHNT, CDR2 YYREEE (reference sequence). The CDR3 covers 13 residues. V lost 4 bases to trimming and J lost 9 bases, with 14 bases between them. CDR3 DNA sequence: TGTGCCAGCAGCCAGCCCGCACGGGGTGAGCAGTTCTTC. It codes for CASSQPARGEQFF.

The chain employs TRBV5-8 and TRBJ1-5; unclear D gene. Between the trimmed V and J ends, which lost 0 bases and 0 bases, there was a span of 7 bases. From germline, CDR1 is SGHTS and CDR2 YDEGEE. This CDR3 has 15 residues. The chain's CDR3 is CASSLADYSNQPQHF. Written as DNA, the CDR3 is TGTGCCAGCAGCTTGGCAGACTATAGCAATCAGCCCCAGCATTTT.

The chain joins TRBV7-2 to TRBJ2-7; tentatively, D is TRBD2 (5 bases). The CDR3 sequence is 12 residues long. Germline lookup yields CDR1 SGHTA and CDR2 FQGNSA. Trimming cost V 2 bases and J 6 bases, with 8 bases left between them. As DNA, the CDR3 is TGTGCCAGCAGCTTAAACGGGGTCGAGCAGTACTTC. Translating it yields CASSLNGVEQYF.